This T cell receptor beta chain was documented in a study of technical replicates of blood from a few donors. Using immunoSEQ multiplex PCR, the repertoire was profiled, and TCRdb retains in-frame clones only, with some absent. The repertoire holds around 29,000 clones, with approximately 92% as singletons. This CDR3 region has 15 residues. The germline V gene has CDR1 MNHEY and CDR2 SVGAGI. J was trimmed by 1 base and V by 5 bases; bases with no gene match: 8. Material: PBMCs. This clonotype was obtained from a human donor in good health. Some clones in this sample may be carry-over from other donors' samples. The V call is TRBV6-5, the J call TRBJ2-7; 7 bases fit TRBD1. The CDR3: CASSRTGTASYEQYF. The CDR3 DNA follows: TGTGCCAGCAGTAGAACCGGGACAGCTTCCTACGAGCAGTACTTC.